This TCR beta chain was retrieved from a study of T cell responses to AZD1222 COVID-19 vaccine. General study findings and limits: Spike-specific TCR breadth and depth both grew after two AZD1222 doses. Among vaccine-associated CD4 TCRs, coverage spanned spike, with dominance at 160-218 and 743-854. Unmutated regions of variants are reportedly targeted by nearly half of spike-specific TCRs.

TCRdb's copy holds only in-frame clones and misses some; the assay was immunoSEQ multiplex PCR. This table has fewer than 100,000 clones, roughly 87% appearing once. On this clone itself: The antigen is not known.

The V end was cut by 1 base, the J end by 6 bases, with 7 bases between. The CDR3 consists of 13 residues. In germline, CDR1 is SGHKS, CDR2 YYEKEE (reference sequence). The origin of this receptor is an adult who received the AZD1222 COVID-19 vaccine. The starting material was peripheral blood, obtained 28 days after the second AZD1222 dose. V gene TRBV5-5 combines with J gene TRBJ1-4; D is unresolved. CDR3 nucleotide sequence: TGTGCCAGCAGCTTGAGGAGGGATGAAAAACTGTTTTTT. This encodes CASSLRRDEKLFF.